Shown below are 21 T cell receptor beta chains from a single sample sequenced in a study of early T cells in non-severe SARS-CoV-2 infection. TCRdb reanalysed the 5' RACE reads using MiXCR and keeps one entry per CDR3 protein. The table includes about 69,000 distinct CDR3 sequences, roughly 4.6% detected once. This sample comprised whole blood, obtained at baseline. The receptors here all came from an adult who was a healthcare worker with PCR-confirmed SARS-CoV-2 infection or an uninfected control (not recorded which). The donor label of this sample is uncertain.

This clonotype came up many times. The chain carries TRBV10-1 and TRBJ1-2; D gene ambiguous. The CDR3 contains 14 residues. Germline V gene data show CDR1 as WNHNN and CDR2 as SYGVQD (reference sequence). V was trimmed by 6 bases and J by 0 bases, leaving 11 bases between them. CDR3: CASRERASNYGYTF. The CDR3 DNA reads TGCGCCAGCAGGGAGCGGGCATCTAACTATGGCTACACCTTC.

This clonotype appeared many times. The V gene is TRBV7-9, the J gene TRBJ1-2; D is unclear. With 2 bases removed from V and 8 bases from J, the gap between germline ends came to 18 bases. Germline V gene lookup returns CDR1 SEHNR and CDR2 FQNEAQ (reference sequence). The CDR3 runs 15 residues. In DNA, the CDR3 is TGTGCCAGCAGCTTACAGAACAAGGCGGCCGGCGGCTACACCTTC. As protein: CASSLQNKAAGGYTF.

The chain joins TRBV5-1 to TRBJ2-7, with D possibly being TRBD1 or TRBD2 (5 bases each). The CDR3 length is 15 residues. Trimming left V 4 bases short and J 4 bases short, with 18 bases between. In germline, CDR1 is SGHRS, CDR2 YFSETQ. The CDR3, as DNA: TGCGCCAGCAGCCTCAATGTCGGGGCCGAATACGAGCAGTACTTC. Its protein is CASSLNVGAEYEQYF.

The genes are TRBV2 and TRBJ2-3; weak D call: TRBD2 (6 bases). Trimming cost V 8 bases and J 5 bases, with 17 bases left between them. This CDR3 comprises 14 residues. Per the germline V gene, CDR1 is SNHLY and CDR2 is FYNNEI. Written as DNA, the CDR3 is TGTGCCAGCTCTAACCTAGCGAACAAAGATACGCAGTATTTT. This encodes CASSNLANKDTQYF.

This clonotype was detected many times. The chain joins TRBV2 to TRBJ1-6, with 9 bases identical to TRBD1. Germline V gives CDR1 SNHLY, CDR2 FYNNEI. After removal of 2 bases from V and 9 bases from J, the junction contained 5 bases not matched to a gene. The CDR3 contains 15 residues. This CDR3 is CASSENRGQGSPLHF. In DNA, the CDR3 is TGTGCCAGCAGTGAAAACAGGGGGCAGGGTTCACCCCTCCACTTT.

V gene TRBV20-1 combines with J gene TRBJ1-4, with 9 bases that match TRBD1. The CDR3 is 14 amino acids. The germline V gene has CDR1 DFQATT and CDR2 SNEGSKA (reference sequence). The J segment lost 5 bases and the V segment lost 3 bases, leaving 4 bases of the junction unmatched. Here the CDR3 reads CSASPGQGNEKLFF. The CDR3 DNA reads TGCAGTGCTAGCCCCGGACAGGGGAATGAAAAACTGTTTTTT.

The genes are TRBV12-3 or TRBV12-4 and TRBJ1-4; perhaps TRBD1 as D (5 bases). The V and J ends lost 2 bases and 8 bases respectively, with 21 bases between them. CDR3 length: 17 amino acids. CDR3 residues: CASSLPRAGTGKEKLFF. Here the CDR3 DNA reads TGTGCCAGCAGTTTACCGCGGGCGGGGACGGGCAAGGAAAAACTGTTTTTT.

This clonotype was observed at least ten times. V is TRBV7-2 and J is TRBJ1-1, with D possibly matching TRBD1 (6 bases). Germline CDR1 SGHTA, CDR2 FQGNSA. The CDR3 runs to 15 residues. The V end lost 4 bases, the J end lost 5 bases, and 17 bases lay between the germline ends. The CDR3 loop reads CASSSSAGVRTEAFF. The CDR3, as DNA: TGTGCCAGCAGCTCCTCCGCAGGGGTCAGGACTGAAGCTTTCTTT.

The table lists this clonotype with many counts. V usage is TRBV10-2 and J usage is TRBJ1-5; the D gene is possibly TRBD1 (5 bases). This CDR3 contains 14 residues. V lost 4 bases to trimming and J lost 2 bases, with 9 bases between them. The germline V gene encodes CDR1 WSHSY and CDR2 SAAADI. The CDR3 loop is CASSGGRGNQPQHF. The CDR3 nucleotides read TGCGCCAGCAGTGGGGGGAGAGGCAATCAGCCCCAGCATTTT.

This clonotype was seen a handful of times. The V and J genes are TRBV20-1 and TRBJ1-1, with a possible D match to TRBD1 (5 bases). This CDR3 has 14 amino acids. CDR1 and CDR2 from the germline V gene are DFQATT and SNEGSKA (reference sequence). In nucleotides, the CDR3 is TGCAGCGTCCGGGACTCTTTTTTGGCTACTGAAGCTTTCTTT. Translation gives CSVRDSFLATEAFF.

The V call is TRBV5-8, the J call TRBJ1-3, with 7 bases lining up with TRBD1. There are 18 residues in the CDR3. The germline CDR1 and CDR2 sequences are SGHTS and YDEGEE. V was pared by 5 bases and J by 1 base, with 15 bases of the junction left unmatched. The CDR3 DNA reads TGTGCCAGCAGGTGGCCCGGCCATGGGACAGTTTCTGGAAACACCATATATTTT. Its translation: CASRWPGHGTVSGNTIYF.

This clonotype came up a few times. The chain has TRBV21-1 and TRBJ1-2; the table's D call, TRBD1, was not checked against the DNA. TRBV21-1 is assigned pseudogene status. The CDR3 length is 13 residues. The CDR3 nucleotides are TGTGCCAGCAGCAACAGGGGCCTACGTGGCTACACCTTC. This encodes CASSNRGLRGYTF.

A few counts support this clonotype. CDR3 nucleotide sequence: TGCGCCAGCAGCTTAATGAGGGCGGTTCAAGAGACCCAGTACTTC. This codes for CASSLMRAVQETQYF. The chain carries TRBV5-1 and TRBJ2-5; D might be TRBD2 (5 bases). V was clipped by 2 bases and J by 2 bases, with 13 bases between them. The germline gives CDR1 SGHRS, CDR2 YFSETQ. The CDR3 length is 15 residues. Looking up the rest from reference TRBV5-1 and TRBJ2-5 gives the full variable domain: KAGVTQTPRYLIKTRGQQVTLSCSPISGHRSVSWYQQTPGQGLQFLFEYFSETQRNKGNFPGRFSGRQFSNSRSEMNVSTLELGDSALYLCASSLMRAVQETQYFGPGTRLLVL.

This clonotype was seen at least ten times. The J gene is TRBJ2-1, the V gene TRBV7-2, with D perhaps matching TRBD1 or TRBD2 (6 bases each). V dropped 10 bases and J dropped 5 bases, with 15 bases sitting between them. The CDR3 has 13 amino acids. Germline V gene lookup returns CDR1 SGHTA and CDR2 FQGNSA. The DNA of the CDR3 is TGTGCCATTGGGGGGCGAGGGAACAATGAGCAGTTCTTC. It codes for CAIGGRGNNEQFF.

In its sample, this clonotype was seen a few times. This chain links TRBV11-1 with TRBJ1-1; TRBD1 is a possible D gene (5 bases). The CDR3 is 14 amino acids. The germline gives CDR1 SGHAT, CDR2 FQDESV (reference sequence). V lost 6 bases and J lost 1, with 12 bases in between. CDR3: CASRRQTENTEAFF. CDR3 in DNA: TGTGCCAGCAGACGCCAGACAGAGAACACTGAAGCTTTCTTT.

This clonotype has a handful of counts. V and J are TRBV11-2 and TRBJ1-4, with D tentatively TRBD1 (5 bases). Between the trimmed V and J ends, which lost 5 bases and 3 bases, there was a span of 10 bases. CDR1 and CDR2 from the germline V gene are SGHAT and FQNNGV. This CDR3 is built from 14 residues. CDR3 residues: CASSPTAPNEKLFF. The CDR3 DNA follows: TGTGCCAGCAGCCCGACAGCCCCTAATGAAAAACTGTTTTTT.

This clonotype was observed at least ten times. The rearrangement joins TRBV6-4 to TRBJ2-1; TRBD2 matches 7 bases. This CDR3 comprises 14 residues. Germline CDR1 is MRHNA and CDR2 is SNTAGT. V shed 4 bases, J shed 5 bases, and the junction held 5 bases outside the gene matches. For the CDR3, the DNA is TGTGCCAGCAGTGCAATGCGGGGGAACAATGAGCAGTTCTTC. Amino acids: CASSAMRGNNEQFF.

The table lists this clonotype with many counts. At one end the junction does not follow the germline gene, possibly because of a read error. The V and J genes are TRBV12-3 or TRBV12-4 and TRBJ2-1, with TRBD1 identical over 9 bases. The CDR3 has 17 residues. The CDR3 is CASSLWVGTGNYHEQFF. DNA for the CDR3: TGTGCCAGCAGTTTATGGGTGGGGACAGGGAACTACCATGAGCAGTTCTTC.

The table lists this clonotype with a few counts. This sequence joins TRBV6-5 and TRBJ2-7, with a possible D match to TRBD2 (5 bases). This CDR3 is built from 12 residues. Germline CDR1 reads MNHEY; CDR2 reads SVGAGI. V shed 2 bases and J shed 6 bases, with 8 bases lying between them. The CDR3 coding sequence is TGTGCCAGCAGTTACCTCCGGGGCGAGCAGTACTTC. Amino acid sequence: CASSYLRGEQYF.

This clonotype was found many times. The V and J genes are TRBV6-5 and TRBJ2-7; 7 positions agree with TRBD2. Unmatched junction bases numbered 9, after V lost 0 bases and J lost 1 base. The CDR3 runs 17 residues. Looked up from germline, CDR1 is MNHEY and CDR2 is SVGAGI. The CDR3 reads CASSYSGIASGSYEQYF. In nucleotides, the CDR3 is TGTGCCAGCAGTTACTCTGGGATCGCTAGCGGATCCTACGAGCAGTACTTC.

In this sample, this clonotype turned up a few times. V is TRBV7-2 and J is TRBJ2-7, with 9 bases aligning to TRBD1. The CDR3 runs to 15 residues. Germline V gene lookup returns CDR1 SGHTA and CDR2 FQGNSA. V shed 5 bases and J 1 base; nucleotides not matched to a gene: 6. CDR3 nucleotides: TGTGCCAGCAGCCCTGGGACAGGGATTTCCTACGAGCAGTACTTC. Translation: CASSPGTGISYEQYF.